These 30 T cell receptor beta chains came from one sample sequenced in a study of T cell repertoires in cytomegalovirus infection. TCRdb ran MiXCR on the reads and lists one entry per CDR3 protein. The data hold around 200,000 distinct CDR3 sequences, with about a sixth observed a single time. Sequenced sample: CD8+ T cells from PBMCs. These receptors were collected from a human donor in good health (CMV status not recorded). Some clones in this sample may be carry-over from other donors' samples.

The chain uses TRBV5-4 and TRBJ1-1, with 9 bases fitting TRBD1. The junction had 10 bases not matched to a gene; V was cut back by 3 bases and J by 7 bases. The CDR3 runs 15 residues. The germline CDR1 and CDR2 sequences are SGHNT and YYREEE (reference sequence). The CDR3 DNA follows: TGTGCCAGCAGCTCGCCCGGGACAGGGAGGGATGAAGCTTTCTTT. Protein sequence: CASSSPGTGRDEAFF.

This chain connects TRBV4-1 to TRBJ1-1, with D possibly being TRBD1 (6 bases). Deletions cut 4 bases from V and 2 bases from J, with 11 bases between. There are 14 residues in the CDR3. Germline CDR1 reads MGHRA; CDR2 reads YSYEKL. CDR3 sequence: CASSLGQHNTEAFF. In nucleotides, the CDR3 is TGCGCCAGCAGCCTAGGACAGCACAACACTGAAGCTTTCTTT.

This chain connects TRBV7-9 to TRBJ2-3; no clear D gene. The V end was cut by 8 bases, the J end by 0 bases, with 12 bases between. Germline V CDR1 and CDR2: SEHNR, FQNEAQ (reference sequence). This CDR3 has 14 amino acids. CDR3 in amino acids: CASGRVSSTDTQYF. The CDR3 DNA sequence: TGTGCCAGCGGTCGGGTAAGCAGCACAGATACGCAGTATTTT.

On this clonotype: At one end, the junction sequence differs from germline, possibly due to a read error. The rearrangement links TRBV28 to TRBJ2-4, with 7 bases fitting TRBD1. Germline-derived CDR1 and CDR2 are MDHEN and SYDVKM. CDR3 length equals 16 residues. The CDR3 region is CASSSPLGTAKNSQYF. DNA of the CDR3: TGTGCCAGCAGTTCGCCCCTCGGGACAGCCAAAAACAGTCAGTACTTC.

This clonotype was picked up a small number of times. This chain connects TRBV9 to TRBJ1-2; D possibly corresponds to TRBD1 (6 bases). From germline, CDR1 is SGDLS and CDR2 YYNGEE. The length of the CDR3 is 13 residues. Trimming took 3 bases from V and 7 from J, leaving 13 bases between them. For the CDR3, the DNA is TGTGCCAGCAGCGCGGGGGCGAGTCGTGGCTACACCTTC. It is translated as CASSAGASRGYTF.

This clonotype was counted only a few times. The CDR3 is CASSWATGQETQYF. CDR3 coding DNA: TGTGCCAGCAGCTGGGCTACAGGGCAAGAGACCCAGTACTTC. J is TRBJ2-5 and V is TRBV5-6; possible D gene TRBD1, 6 bases. CDR1 is SGHDT, CDR2 YYEEEE, per germline. The length of the CDR3 is 14 residues. The V gene lost 3 bases and the J gene lost 2 bases, with 11 bases spanning the gap.

The chain recombines TRBV6-6 with TRBJ1-1; perhaps TRBD1 as D (6 bases). This CDR3 has 16 residues. The V end lost 2 bases, the J end lost 0 bases, and 13 bases lay between the germline ends. Germline lookup yields CDR1 MNHNY and CDR2 SVGAGI (reference sequence). The CDR3 here is CASSYRGGTMNTEAFF. The CDR3 bases are TGTGCCAGCAGTTACCGCGGGGGCACTATGAACACTGAAGCTTTCTTT.

This chain uses TRBV28 with TRBJ2-7, with TRBD1 matching over 9 bases. Germline V gene data show CDR1 as MDHEN and CDR2 as SYDVKM. The length of the CDR3 is 15 residues. Trimming at V came to 3 bases and at J to 3 bases, leaving 6 bases not matched to a gene. The DNA of the CDR3 is TGTGCCAGCAGTTTGATTGAGACAGGGGGCTACGAGCAGTACTTC. Protein: CASSLIETGGYEQYF.

This clonotype was counted between two and nine times. This chain uses TRBV7-8 with TRBJ1-5, with D perhaps matching TRBD1 (5 bases). From germline, CDR1 is SGHVS and CDR2 FQNEAQ. This CDR3 is built from 15 residues. The germline V and J ends were trimmed by 6 bases and 5 bases, with 17 bases remaining between them. The CDR3 protein is CASSREAGLYQPQHF. Here the CDR3 DNA reads TGTGCCAGCAGTAGGGAGGCAGGGCTATATCAGCCCCAGCATTTT.

This clonotype showed up just a few times. V and J are TRBV7-9 and TRBJ2-3; D is perhaps TRBD1 or TRBD2 (6 bases each). The CDR3 has 18 amino acids. CDR1 is SEHNR, CDR2 FQNEAQ, per germline (reference sequence). V was shortened by 8 bases and J by 2 bases, with 26 bases between the two germline ends. The CDR3 coding sequence is TGTGCCAGCCGAGCTTCTGGGGGGCCGCGCCCCTACACAGATACGCAGTATTTT. This translates into CASRASGGPRPYTDTQYF.

The table lists this clonotype with a few counts. The gene calls are TRBV28 and TRBJ1-5; tentatively, D is TRBD1 (5 bases). Looked up from germline, CDR1 is MDHEN and CDR2 is SYDVKM. V was cut by 6 bases and J by 0 bases, with 12 bases left in between. The CDR3 covers 15 residues. CDR3 loop: CASRTRQHSNQPQHF. The CDR3 nucleotides read TGTGCCAGCAGAACCCGACAGCATAGCAATCAGCCCCAGCATTTT.

This clonotype has more than one count but fewer than ten. The chain links TRBV4-1 to TRBJ2-2; TRBD2 matches 8 bases. The J segment lost 7 bases and the V segment lost 0 bases, leaving 10 bases of the junction unmatched. The germline CDR1 and CDR2 sequences are MGHRA and YSYEKL. This CDR3 has 17 residues. CDR3 amino acids: CASSQEGAGTRSGELFF. The CDR3 coding sequence is TGCGCCAGCAGCCAAGAAGGGGCCGGGACTAGGAGCGGGGAGCTGTTTTTT.

V usage is TRBV7-8 and J usage is TRBJ2-7; 7 nucleotides match TRBD2. V gave up 1 base and J gave up 6 bases; unmatched junction bases: 9. Per germline, CDR1 SGHVS and CDR2 FQNEAQ. CDR3 length equals 15 residues. The CDR3 spells CASSLEAGRLSEQYF. DNA of the CDR3: TGTGCCAGCAGCTTAGAAGCGGGGCGTCTTAGCGAGCAGTACTTC.

The chain employs TRBV27 and TRBJ2-1; 7 bases map to TRBD1. CDR1 and CDR2 from the germline V gene are MNHEY and SMNVEV (reference sequence). J was trimmed by 10 bases and V by 4 bases; bases with no gene match: 4. This CDR3 comprises 12 residues. In DNA, the CDR3 is TGTGCCAGCAGTTCTCACAGGGGAGAGCAGTTCTTC. Translated: CASSSHRGEQFF.

Ten or more counts support this clonotype. Here the CDR3 DNA reads TGTGCCAGCAGCTTAGGAGGGGGGTCCTACGAGCAGTACTTC. It is translated as CASSLGGGSYEQYF. The V and J genes are TRBV7-6 and TRBJ2-7, with D perhaps being TRBD1 or TRBD2 (6 bases each). Germline values: CDR1 SGHVS, CDR2 FNYEAQ. V was shortened by 1 base and J by 1 base, with 8 bases between the two germline ends. The CDR3 sequence is 14 residues long.

The chain joins TRBV7-3 to TRBJ1-2, with TRBD1 matching over 8 bases. The germline V gene encodes CDR1 SGHTA and CDR2 FQGTGA. This CDR3 region has 16 residues. The J segment lost 7 bases and the V segment lost 1 base, leaving 11 bases of the junction unmatched. CDR3 sequence: CASSLNPTGQGGGYTF. In nucleotides, the CDR3 is TGTGCCAGCAGCTTAAATCCCACCGGACAGGGCGGTGGCTACACCTTC.

The rearrangement uses TRBV7-9 and TRBJ1-5; 10 nucleotides agree with TRBD1. Germline trimming cut 5 bases from V and 6 bases from J; bases unmatched to any gene: 7. Per the germline V gene, CDR1 is SEHNR and CDR2 is FQNEAQ (reference sequence). The CDR3 consists of 15 residues. The CDR3 is CASSETRTGGQPQHF. The CDR3 DNA sequence: TGTGCCAGCAGCGAGACACGGACAGGGGGTCAGCCCCAGCATTTT.

This clonotype has a handful of counts. This rearrangement joins TRBV7-8 to TRBJ2-3; D is ambiguous. This CDR3 is 14 amino acids long. The V and J ends lost 0 bases and 11 bases respectively, with 15 bases between them. Germline values: CDR1 SGHVS, CDR2 FQNEAQ. Here the CDR3 reads CASSLAGFPREQYF. The CDR3 nucleotides read TGTGCCAGCAGCTTAGCTGGATTTCCAAGGGAGCAGTATTTT.

This clonotype was counted only a few times. CDR3 nucleotide sequence: TGTGCCAGCAGCTTAAGGGGGGGAAAAGGTACTGAAGCTTTCTTT. It specifies CASSLRGGKGTEAFF. The chain has TRBV7-3 and TRBJ1-1; D may be TRBD1 (5 bases). In germline, CDR1 is SGHTA, CDR2 FQGTGA. The CDR3 loop spans 15 amino acids. The V and J ends lost 1 base and 5 bases respectively, with 14 bases between them.

The chain links TRBV2 to TRBJ2-3, with D unclear. The germline V gene has CDR1 SNHLY and CDR2 FYNNEI. This CDR3 is built from 13 residues. Trimming stripped 6 bases from V and 6 bases from J, with 13 bases between. The CDR3 region has the DNA TGTGCCAGCAGGAACCCGCTAGAGGATACGCAGTATTTT. It yields the protein CASRNPLEDTQYF.

The chain uses TRBV28 and TRBJ1-2; D unresolved. Trimming removed 2 bases at V and 5 bases at J, with 12 bases between. Germline values: CDR1 MDHEN, CDR2 SYDVKM. The CDR3 loop spans 14 amino acids. CDR3 sequence reads: CASSLGFKGYGYTF. DNA for the CDR3: TGTGCCAGCAGTTTAGGCTTTAAGGGATATGGCTACACCTTC.

The CDR3 nucleotides are TGCGCCAGCAGCCAAGAGACGGTTCTTGATCCCCAGCATTTT. Amino acids: CASSQETVLDPQHF. The chain employs TRBV4-1 and TRBJ1-5; D gene ambiguous. Between the trimmed V and J ends, which lost 0 bases and 10 bases, there was a span of 13 bases. Germline V gene data show CDR1 as MGHRA and CDR2 as YSYEKL. The CDR3 is 14 amino acids.

This chain uses TRBV6-1 with TRBJ2-1, with D possibly being TRBD2 (5 bases). The CDR3 loop spans 15 amino acids. CDR1 is MNHNS, CDR2 SASEGT, per germline. Between the trimmed V and J ends, which lost 5 bases and 0 bases, there was a span of 11 bases. CDR3 residues: CASSLTIPSYNEQFF. CDR3 DNA sequence: TGTGCCAGCAGTTTGACTATCCCCTCCTACAATGAGCAGTTCTTC.

This chain uses TRBV7-6 with TRBJ1-1, with D perhaps matching TRBD1 (6 bases). V lost 5 bases to trimming and J lost 4 bases, with 11 bases between them. The CDR3 is 13 residues long. Germline assignment: CDR1 SGHVS and CDR2 FNYEAQ. CDR3: CASSGQLGTEAFF. In DNA, the CDR3 is TGTGCCAGCAGCGGACAGTTGGGCACTGAAGCTTTCTTT.

V gene TRBV29-1 combines with J gene TRBJ2-7; D gene unclear. The CDR3 sequence is 11 residues long. The germline V gene has CDR1 SQVTM and CDR2 ANQGSEA. Trimming took off 8 bases at V and 3 bases at J, with 11 bases between the two ends. The CDR3 protein is CSYRHLYEQYF. In nucleotides, the CDR3 is TGCAGCTACCGACACCTCTACGAGCAGTACTTC.

This clonotype was seen more than once but under ten times. V and J are TRBV7-8 and TRBJ2-1, with 9 bases that match TRBD2. The CDR3 sequence is 16 residues long. Trimming at V came to 0 bases and at J to 3 bases, leaving 3 bases not matched to a gene. Germline CDR1 and CDR2: SGHVS and FQNEAQ. CDR3 in amino acids: CASSLASGGNYNEQFF. The CDR3 DNA follows: TGTGCCAGCAGCTTAGCGAGCGGGGGGAACTACAATGAGCAGTTCTTC.

The chain carries TRBV7-2 and TRBJ1-2, with unresolved D. Trimming left V 5 bases short and J 5 bases short, with 18 bases between. This CDR3 spans 15 amino acids. CDR1 SGHTA and CDR2 FQGNSA come from the germline V gene. The CDR3 spells CASSVSISGFYGYTF. In DNA, the CDR3 is TGTGCCAGCAGCGTCAGTATCTCAGGATTTTATGGCTACACCTTC. Looking up the rest from reference TRBV7-2 and TRBJ1-2 gives the full variable domain: GAGVSQSPSNKVTEKGKDVELRCDPISGHTALYWYRQSLGQGLEFLIYFQGNSAPDKSGLPSDRFSAERTGGSVSTLTIQRTQQEDSAVYLCASSVSISGFYGYTFGSGTRLTVV.

The gene calls are TRBV6-2 or TRBV6-3 and TRBJ1-2; D unresolved. Germline V gene lookup returns CDR1 MNHEY and CDR2 SVGEGT. This CDR3 has 13 amino acids. V shed 2 bases and J shed 1 base, with 5 bases lying between them. DNA for the CDR3: TGTGCCAGCAGTTACGGGATTAACTATGGCTACACCTTC. It codes for CASSYGINYGYTF.

This clonotype was counted many times. This sequence joins TRBV7-9 and TRBJ2-7; TRBD1 matches 7 bases. After removal of 7 bases from V and 9 bases from J, the junction contained 9 bases not matched to a gene. From germline, CDR1 is SEHNR and CDR2 FQNEAQ (reference sequence). This CDR3 region has 12 residues. The CDR3 nucleotides are TGTGCCAGCAACCCCGGGACAGACGCGCAGTACTTC. Protein: CASNPGTDAQYF. The full variable domain, completed using reference TRBV7-9 and TRBJ2-7, is DTGVSQNPRHKITKRGQNVTFRCDPISEHNRLYWYRQTLGQGPEFLTYFQNEAQLEKSRLLSDRFSAERPKGSFSTLEIQRTEQGDSAMYLCASNPGTDAQYFGPGTRLTVT.

This clonotype was recorded only once. V and J are TRBV6-5 and TRBJ2-3; D is ambiguous. CDR3 length: 17 amino acids. Trimming took 0 bases from V and 2 from J, leaving 15 bases between them. Germline loops: CDR1 MNHEY, CDR2 SVGAGI. CDR3 sequence: CASSYSILARPTDTQYF. In DNA form, the CDR3 reads TGTGCCAGCAGTTACTCGATACTGGCTAGACCCACAGATACGCAGTATTTT.